The T cell receptor beta chain under discussion was sequenced for a study of T cells in Graves' hyperthyroidism and ophthalmopathy. This clonotype turned up a few times. Its target is not known. A Clinical Activity Score of at least 3, a NOSPECS grade of at least 4 and a duration under 3 months were recorded in the ophthalmopathy patients. Patients showing uncontrolled infection, other autoimmune disease, pregnancy or lactation were ineligible. CDR1 and CDR2 from the germline V gene are DFQATT and SNEGSKA (reference sequence). V lost 3 bases to trimming and J lost 4 bases; unmatched junction nucleotides: 11. The CDR3 extends over 15 amino acids. Amplification yielded TCR beta CDR3 regions, with RNA transcripts as the source. In the first-round RT-PCR of the TCR CDR3, the HTBI primer set was used. Using its own MiXCR run on the multiplex PCR reads, TCRdb lists one record per CDR3 protein. The sample carries under 550,000 distinct CDR3 sequences, 15% to 20% recorded once.

Study-wide results and limits: Ophthalmopathy, which appeared later, was predicted by the model a median about 5.9 months before onset. In blood, most of the thyroid clonotypes expanded above 0.001 were also present.

Sequences were obtained from blood. The receptor's source is a man aged 40-49 years with Graves' ophthalmopathy. The V call is TRBV20-1, the J call TRBJ2-7; the match to TRBD2 covers 8 bases. The CDR3: CSASSAREGKYEQYF. In DNA form, the CDR3 reads TGCAGTGCTAGCTCGGCTCGGGAGGGCAAATACGAGCAGTACTTC.